This TCR beta chain was observed in a study of blood T cell repertoires in COVID-19. Study background: Sample material is recorded as cDNA or gDNA derived from T cells, B-cell-depleted T cells, or PBMCs.

TCRdb keeps only in-frame clones here, not all; method: immunoSEQ multiplex PCR. This sample yields approximately 350,000 clones, of which approximately 86% are seen a single time; roughly 7.1% belongs to the top ten. While infection was still active, Seattle patients were enrolled and then followed longitudinally. Trimming cost V 5 bases and J 0 bases, with 11 bases left between them. Germline CDR1 reads SNHLY; CDR2 reads FYNNEI. This CDR3 contains 15 residues. Sequencing used peripheral blood. The chain carries TRBV2 and TRBJ1-3; weak D call: TRBD1 (5 bases). The clonotype originates from a woman aged 60-75 years with COVID-19, enrolled during active disease. This chain's CDR3 is CASSTQGSSGNTIYF. Written as DNA, the CDR3 is TGTGCCAGCAGTACCCAGGGAAGCTCTGGAAACACCATATATTTT.